This TCR beta chain was retrieved from a study of CD8+CD57+ T cells in acquired aplastic anemia. For the study at large: Sorted CD4+ and CD8+ cell DNA averaged roughly 3.2 ug. The study's findings and limits: Patients and controls shared 25 to 35 CD8+ CDR3 sequences, which appeared highly expressed in patients and within their immunodominant clones.

A note on this clonotype: As yet, its antigen is unknown.

V lost 1 base to trimming and J lost 8 bases, with 15 bases between them. The CDR3 consists of 14 residues. Germline CDR1 reads SEHNR; CDR2 reads FQNEAQ (reference sequence). For sequencing, patients were chosen who had shown expansion of CD8+CD57+ cells by flow cytometry. Severe acquired aplastic anemia was present in every patient. The use of genomic DNA as template underpinned the TCR beta VDJ and CDR3 profiling. TCRdb itself ran the reads through MiXCR, one entry per CDR3 protein. The top ten clones hold 25% to 35% of a sample with about 160,000 distinct CDR3 sequences, roughly 48% of them seen once.

This chain links TRBV7-9 with TRBJ2-7; D may be TRBD1 (6 bases). Sequenced material: sorted CD4+, CD8+, or CD8+CD57+ T cells (not recorded which) from PBMCs. This sequence originates from a human donor with aplastic anemia. CDR3 in amino acids: CASSLGQVGDKQYF. The CDR3, as DNA: TGTGCCAGCAGCTTAGGTCAGGTCGGGGACAAGCAGTACTTC.